The 4 T cell receptor beta chains below come from one sample, sequenced in a study of blood T cell repertoires in COVID-19. TCRdb keeps only in-frame clones here, not all; method: immunoSEQ multiplex PCR. The repertoire has about 340,000 clones, 65% to 90% of them found once; the top ten carry roughly 7.1%. Sequencing used peripheral blood. These receptors originate from a woman aged 55-69 years with COVID-19, enrolled during active disease.

This rearrangement joins TRBV6-2 or TRBV6-3 to TRBJ2-5; 13 bases fit TRBD2. V was clipped by 2 bases and J by 2 bases; unmatched bases: 2. The CDR3 extends over 16 amino acids. Germline loops: CDR1 MNHEY, CDR2 SVGEGT. The CDR3 is CASSYPGLAGQETQYF. The CDR3 DNA follows: TGTGCCAGCAGTTACCCGGGACTAGCGGGACAAGAGACCCAGTACTTC.

CDR3: CASSHPVGGFNYGYTF. The CDR3 DNA sequence: TGTGCCAGCAGCCACCCCGTGGGAGGGTTTAACTATGGCTACACCTTC. The V gene is TRBV4-2, the J gene TRBJ1-2; D call uncertain. This CDR3 comprises 16 residues. Germline assignment: CDR1 LGHNA and CDR2 YNFKEQ. The germline V and J ends were trimmed by 3 bases and 1 base, with 15 bases remaining between them.

The rearrangement joins TRBV4-3 to TRBJ1-4; TRBD1 matches at 7 bases. CDR3 size: 15 residues. The germline V gene encodes CDR1 LGHNA and CDR2 YSLEER. Trimming removed 0 bases from V and 8 bases from J; junction bases left unmatched: 6. For the CDR3, the DNA is TGCGCCAGCAGCCAAGACCTGAGGGGGCGGGAAAAACTGTTTTTT. It codes for CASSQDLRGREKLFF.

The chain carries TRBV6-2 or TRBV6-3 and TRBJ2-3, with 11 nucleotides matching TRBD2. CDR3 size: 20 residues. Looked up from germline, CDR1 is MNHEY and CDR2 is SVGEGT. J was trimmed by 2 bases and V by 0 bases; bases with no gene match: 13. The CDR3 is CASSYSPSGGTGALTDTQYF. The CDR3 DNA is TGTGCCAGCAGTTACTCGCCTAGCGGGGGGACGGGGGCTCTCACAGATACGCAGTATTTT.